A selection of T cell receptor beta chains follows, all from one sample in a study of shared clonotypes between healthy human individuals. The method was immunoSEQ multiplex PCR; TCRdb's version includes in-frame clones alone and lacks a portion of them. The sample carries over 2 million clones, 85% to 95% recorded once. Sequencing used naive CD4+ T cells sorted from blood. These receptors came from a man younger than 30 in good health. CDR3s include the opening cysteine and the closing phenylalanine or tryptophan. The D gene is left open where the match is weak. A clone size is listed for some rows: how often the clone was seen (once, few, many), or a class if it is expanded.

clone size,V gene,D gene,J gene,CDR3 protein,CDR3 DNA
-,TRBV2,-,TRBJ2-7,CASSGVSFQQYF,TGTGCCAGCAGTGGAGTCTCTTTCCAGCAGTACTTC
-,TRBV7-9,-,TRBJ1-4,CASSLEGSFATNEKLFF,TGTGCCAGCAGCTTGGAAGGCTCTTTTGCAACTAATGAAAAACTGTTTTTT
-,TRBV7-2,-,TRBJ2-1,CASSLTGIYNEQFF,TGTGCCAGCAGCTTAACCGGGATCTACAATGAGCAGTTCTTC
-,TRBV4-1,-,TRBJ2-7,CASSQEGSYEQYF,TGCGCCAGCAGCCAAGAGGGCAGCTACGAGCAGTACTTC
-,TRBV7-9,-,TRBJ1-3,CASSLSWSAGNTIYF,TGTGCCAGCAGCTTATCTTGGTCGGCTGGAAACACCATATATTTT
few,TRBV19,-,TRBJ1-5,CASSSVGVSNQPQHF,TGTGCCAGTAGTAGTGTTGGGGTGAGCAATCAGCCCCAGCATTTT
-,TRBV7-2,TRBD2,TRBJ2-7,CASSLRGGSYEQYF,TGTGCCAGCAGCTTACGGGGGGGCTCCTACGAGCAGTACTTC
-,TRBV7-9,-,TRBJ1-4,CASSLSDVATNEKLFF,TGTGCCAGCAGCCTTTCAGACGTTGCAACTAATGAAAAACTGTTTTTT
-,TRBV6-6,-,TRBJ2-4,CATRENIQYF,TGTGCCACCAGGGAAAACATTCAGTACTTC
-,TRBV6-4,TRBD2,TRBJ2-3,CASSPGLAGGDTQYF,TGTGCCAGCAGTCCGGGACTAGCGGGAGGAGATACGCAGTATTTT
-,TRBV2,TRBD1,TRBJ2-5,CASRPGTGGGETQYF,TGTGCCAGCAGACCCGGGACAGGGGGCGGAGAGACCCAGTACTTC
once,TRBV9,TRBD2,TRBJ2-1,CASSVATSGYNEQFF,TGTGCCAGCAGCGTAGCAACTAGCGGATACAATGAGCAGTTCTTC
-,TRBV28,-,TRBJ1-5,CASSFNTDGSQPQHF,TGTGCCAGCAGTTTTAATACAGACGGTAGTCAGCCCCAGCATTTT
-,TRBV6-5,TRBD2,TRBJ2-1,CASSQTSGSYNEQFF,TGTGCCAGCAGCCAGACTAGCGGCTCCTACAATGAGCAGTTCTTC
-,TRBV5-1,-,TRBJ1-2,CASSFLPTAINYGYTF,TGCGCCAGCAGCTTCCTCCCAACGGCCATTAACTATGGCTACACCTTC
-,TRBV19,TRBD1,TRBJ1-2,CASTYGQGGYGYTF,TGTGCCAGTACCTATGGACAGGGGGGCTATGGCTACACCTTC
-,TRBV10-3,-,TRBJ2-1,CAIMGSSYNEQFF,TGTGCCATCATGGGGAGCTCCTACAATGAGCAGTTCTTC
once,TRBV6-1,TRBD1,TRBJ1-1,CASSAGTGVMNTEAFF,TGTGCCAGCAGTGCCGGGACAGGGGTTATGAACACTGAAGCTTTCTTT
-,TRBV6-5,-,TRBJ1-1,CASRRGIYEAFF,TGTGCCAGCAGGAGGGGGATCTATGAAGCTTTCTTT
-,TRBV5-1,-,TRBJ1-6,CASSLDPYNSPLHF,TGCGCCAGCAGCTTGGATCCTTATAATTCACCCCTCCACTTT
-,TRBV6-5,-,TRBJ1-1,CASSYGTGNTEAFF,TGTGCCAGCAGTTACGGTACGGGGAACACTGAAGCTTTCTTT
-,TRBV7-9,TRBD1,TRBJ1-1,CASSLPRGRGVTEAFF,TGTGCCAGCAGCTTGCCCAGGGGGCGTGGGGTCACTGAAGCTTTCTTT
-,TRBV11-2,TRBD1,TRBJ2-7,CASSLDRGYEQYF,TGTGCCAGCAGCTTAGACAGGGGGTACGAGCAGTACTTC
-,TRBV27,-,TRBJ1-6,CASSLLGVNSPLHF,TGTGCCAGCAGTTTGCTGGGTGTCAATTCACCCCTCCACTTT
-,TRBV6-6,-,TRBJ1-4,CASSRSATNEKLFF,TGTGCCAGCAGTAGATCTGCAACTAATGAAAAACTGTTTTTT
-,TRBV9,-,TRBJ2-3,CASSPGVKGGTDTQYF,TGTGCCAGCAGCCCGGGGGTGAAGGGCGGCACAGATACGCAGTATTTT
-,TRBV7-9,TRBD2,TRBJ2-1,CASSLRLGLAGRYNEQFF,TGTGCCAGCAGCTTACGGCTGGGACTAGCGGGACGTTACAATGAGCAGTTCTTC